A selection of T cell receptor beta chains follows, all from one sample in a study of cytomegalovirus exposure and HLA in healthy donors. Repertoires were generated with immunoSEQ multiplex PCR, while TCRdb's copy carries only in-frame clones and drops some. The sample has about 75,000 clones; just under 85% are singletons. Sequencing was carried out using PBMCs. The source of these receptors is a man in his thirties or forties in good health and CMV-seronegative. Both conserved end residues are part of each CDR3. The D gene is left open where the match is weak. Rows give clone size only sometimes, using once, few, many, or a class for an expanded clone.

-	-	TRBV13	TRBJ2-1	CASSPESTQGSSYNEQFF	TGTGCCAGCAGCCCCGAAAGCACCCAGGGGAGCTCCTACAATGAGCAGTTCTTC
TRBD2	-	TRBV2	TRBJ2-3	CASSEGLAADTQYF	TGTGCCAGCAGTGAGGGACTAGCGGCAGATACGCAGTATTTT
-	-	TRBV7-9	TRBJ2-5	CASSLEMGATQYF	TGTGCCAGCAGCTTAGAGATGGGGGCGACCCAGTACTTC
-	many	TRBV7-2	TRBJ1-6	CASSQPSQVPLHF	TGTGCCAGCAGTCAGCCGTCTCAGGTTCCCCTCCACTTT
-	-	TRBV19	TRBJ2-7	CASSSTIAGDYSYEQYF	TGTGCCAGTAGTAGCACTATTGCAGGGGACTACTCCTACGAGCAGTACTTC
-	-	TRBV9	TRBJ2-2	CASSVGAGAGTGELFF	TGTGCCAGCAGCGTAGGTGCGGGGGCGGGCACCGGGGAGCTGTTTTTT
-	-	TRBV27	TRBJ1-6	CASSLSASSYNSPLHF	TGTGCCAGCAGTTTATCAGCGAGCTCCTATAATTCACCCCTCCACTTT
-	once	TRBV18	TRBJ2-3	CASSPGHRDTQYF	TGTGCCAGCTCACCAGGGCATCGGGATACGCAGTATTTT
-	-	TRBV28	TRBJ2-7	CASRVNRVYEQYF	TGTGCCAGCAGGGTTAACAGGGTGTACGAGCAGTACTTC
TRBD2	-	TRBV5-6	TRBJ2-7	CASSFETSGFYEQYF	TGTGCCAGCAGCTTCGAGACTAGCGGATTTTACGAGCAGTACTTC
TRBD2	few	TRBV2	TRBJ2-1	CASSVTSDNEQFF	TGTGCCAGCAGCGTAACTAGCGACAATGAGCAGTTCTTC
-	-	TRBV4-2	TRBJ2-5	CASSPNAPRETQYF	TGTGCCAGCAGCCCAAACGCCCCTCGGGAGACCCAGTACTTC
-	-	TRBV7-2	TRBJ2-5	CASCRTAQETQYF	TGTGCCAGCTGCAGGACAGCACAAGAGACCCAGTACTTC
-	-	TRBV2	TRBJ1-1	CASSPAGRTEAFF	TGTGCCAGCAGTCCCGCGGGGAGAACTGAAGCTTTCTTT
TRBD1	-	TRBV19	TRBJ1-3	CASTLGTAIGNTIYF	TGTGCCAGTACCCTCGGGACAGCTATAGGAAACACCATATATTTT
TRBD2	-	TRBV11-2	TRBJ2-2	CASSLGLAGTGELFF	TGTGCCAGCAGCTTAGGACTAGCGGGCACCGGGGAGCTGTTTTTT
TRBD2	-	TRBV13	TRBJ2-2	CASSLSAGGLTGELFF	TGTGCCAGCAGCTTATCGGCGGGAGGGCTCACCGGGGAGCTGTTTTTT
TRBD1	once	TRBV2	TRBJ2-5	CASSEDRGRRETQYF	TGTGCCAGCAGTGAGGACAGGGGGCGCCGAGAGACCCAGTACTTC
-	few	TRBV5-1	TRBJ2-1	CASSSGSDEQFF	TGCGCCAGCAGTTCAGGTTCCGATGAGCAGTTCTTC
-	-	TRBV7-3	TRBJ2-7	CASSFVGGEQYF	TGTGCCAGCAGCTTTGTAGGAGGGGAGCAGTACTTC
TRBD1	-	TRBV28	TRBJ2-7	CASSLWGKNRGYGSYEQYF	TGTGCCAGCAGTTTATGGGGGAAGAACAGGGGCTACGGCTCCTACGAGCAGTACTTC
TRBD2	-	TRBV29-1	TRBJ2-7	CSVEDFGTTNNYEQYF	TGCAGCGTTGAAGATTTCGGGACTACGAACAACTACGAGCAGTACTTC
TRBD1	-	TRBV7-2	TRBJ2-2	CASSYRGTGFTGELFF	TGTGCCAGCAGCTATCGCGGGACAGGGTTTACCGGGGAGCTGTTTTTT
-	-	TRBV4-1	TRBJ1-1	CASSQGVASLNAEAFF	TGCGCCAGCAGCCAAGGTGTGGCCAGTTTGAATGCTGAAGCTTTCTTT
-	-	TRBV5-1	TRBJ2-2	CASSLAGVDTGELFF	TGCGCCAGCAGCTTGGCCGGGGTTGACACCGGGGAGCTGTTTTTT
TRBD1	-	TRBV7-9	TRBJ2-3	CASSPPGGTQYF	TGTGCCAGCAGCCCCCCAGGGGGTACGCAGTATTTT
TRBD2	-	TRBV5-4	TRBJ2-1	CASSLGLVTSGYNEQFF	TGTGCCAGCAGCTTGGGGCTAGTAACTAGCGGATACAATGAGCAGTTCTTC
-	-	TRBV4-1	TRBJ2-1	CASSHSFEQFF	TGCGCCAGCAGCCACTCCTTTGAGCAGTTCTTC
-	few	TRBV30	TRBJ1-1	CAWNGNRNTEAFF	TGTGCCTGGAATGGAAACAGGAACACTGAAGCTTTCTTT
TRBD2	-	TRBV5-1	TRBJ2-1	CASSLWTSSNEQFF	TGCGCCAGCAGCCTCTGGACTAGCAGCAATGAGCAGTTCTTC
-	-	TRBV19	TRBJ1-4	CASSMAVGSATNEKLFF	TGTGCCAGTAGTATGGCTGTTGGGAGTGCAACTAATGAAAAACTGTTTTTT
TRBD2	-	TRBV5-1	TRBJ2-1	CASSLGTSGGYNEQFF	TGCGCCAGCAGCCTCGGGACTAGCGGGGGTTACAATGAGCAGTTCTTC
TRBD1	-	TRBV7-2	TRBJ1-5	CASSLGATGGRSQPQHF	TGTGCCAGCAGCTTAGGGGCGACAGGGGGACGCAGTCAGCCCCAGCATTTT
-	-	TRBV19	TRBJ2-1	CASREDSYNEQFF	TGTGCCAGTAGGGAGGACAGCTACAATGAGCAGTTCTTC
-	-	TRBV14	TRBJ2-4	CASSQTTGPKNIQYF	TGTGCCAGCAGCCAGACGACAGGCCCCAAAAACATTCAGTACTTC
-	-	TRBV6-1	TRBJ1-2	CASKAGSNYGYTF	TGTGCCAGCAAAGCAGGATCTAACTATGGCTACACCTTC
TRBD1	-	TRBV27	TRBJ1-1	CASSSVSGGTEAFF	TGTGCCAGCAGTTCAGTTTCAGGGGGCACTGAAGCTTTCTTT
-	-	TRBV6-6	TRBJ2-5	CASTRSGDAYQETQYF	TGTGCCAGCACCCGATCAGGGGACGCTTACCAAGAGACCCAGTACTTC
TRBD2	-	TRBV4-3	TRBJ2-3	CASSQEYPAGGPRDTQYF	TGCGCCAGCAGCCAAGAGTATCCAGCGGGAGGGCCGAGAGATACGCAGTATTTT
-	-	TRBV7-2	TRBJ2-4	CASSLGLRRISKNIQYF	TGTGCCAGCAGCTTAGGATTGCGGCGGATCAGCAAAAACATTCAGTACTTC
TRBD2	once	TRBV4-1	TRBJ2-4	CASSQEVAGVAKNIQYF	TGCGCCAGCAGCCAAGAGGTCGCGGGAGTTGCCAAAAACATTCAGTACTTC